The 30 T cell receptor beta chains below all came from one sample that was sequenced in a study of OX40 agonist ivuxolimab in advanced cancers. Assay: immunoSEQ multiplex PCR; the TCRdb copy retains only in-frame clones and omits some. The table shows 65,000 to 95,000 clones, with under 85% occurring only once. The material sequenced was CD4+ or CD8+ T cells sorted from blood, taken in a trial of the OX40 agonist ivuxolimab. The source is an adult with an advanced solid tumor such as melanoma, head and neck, liver or kidney cancer.

The V gene is TRBV28, the J gene TRBJ2-1; 7 bases line up with TRBD2. V trimming: 5 bases; J trimming: 7 bases; junction bases outside the gene matches: 14. The CDR3 sequence is 16 residues long. The germline CDR1 and CDR2 sequences are MDHEN and SYDVKM. Here the CDR3 DNA reads TGTGCCAGCAGTCCGCCCCGGGAGGTTATGTGGAATGAGCAGTTCTTC. Translated, it gives CASSPPREVMWNEQFF.

V gene TRBV9 combines with J gene TRBJ2-1, with TRBD2 matching over 11 bases. The germline V gene has CDR1 SGDLS and CDR2 YYNGEE. The length of the CDR3 is 14 residues. J was trimmed by 7 bases and V by 3 bases; bases with no gene match: 3. CDR3 protein: CASSAWTSGNEQFF. The CDR3 coding sequence is TGTGCCAGCAGCGCGTGGACTAGCGGGAATGAGCAGTTCTTC.

The J gene is TRBJ2-3, the V gene TRBV11-2; D is ambiguous. V gave up 0 bases and J gave up 9 bases, with 10 bases separating them. CDR3 length: 13 amino acids. The V gene's germline CDR1 is SGHAT and CDR2 FQNNGV. The CDR3 region has the DNA TGTGCCAGCAGCTTAGATGGTCGGCAGACGCAGTATTTT. It encodes CASSLDGRQTQYF.

This chain links TRBV11-3 with TRBJ2-5; D not resolved. Per the germline V gene, CDR1 is SGHNT and CDR2 is YENEEA. The germline V and J ends were trimmed by 5 bases and 5 bases, with 6 bases remaining between them. The CDR3 sequence is 11 residues long. The CDR3 bases are TGTGCCAGCAGCACCGGGGAGACCCAGTACTTC. Amino acid sequence: CASSTGETQYF.

The chain links TRBV5-1 to TRBJ2-2, with TRBD2 matching 7 bases. The junction had 4 bases not matched to a gene; V was cut back by 1 base and J by 1 base. The CDR3 sequence is 16 residues long. CDR1 is SGHRS, CDR2 YFSETQ, per germline. The CDR3 is CASSLRLAENTGELFF. Here the CDR3 DNA reads TGCGCCAGCAGCTTGAGGCTAGCGGAGAACACCGGGGAGCTGTTTTTT.

The chain has TRBV7-3 and TRBJ1-5, with D unresolved. The CDR3 consists of 13 residues. Germline CDR1 and CDR2: SGHTA and FQGTGA. V was trimmed by 1 base and J by 7 bases, leaving 8 bases between them. The CDR3 loop reads CASSLKGGQPQHF. DNA of the CDR3: TGTGCCAGCAGCTTAAAGGGCGGACAGCCCCAGCATTTT.

A single count supports this clone. The rearrangement links TRBV7-3 to TRBJ2-3; 7 bases align to TRBD1. V trimming: 4 bases; J trimming: 10 bases; junction bases outside the gene matches: 5. Germline V gene data show CDR1 as SGHTA and CDR2 as FQGTGA. This CDR3 has 12 residues. The CDR3 is CASSSGQDPQYF. In DNA, the CDR3 is TGTGCCAGCAGCTCCGGACAGGACCCGCAGTATTTT.

The gene calls are TRBV18 and TRBJ1-2; no firm D call. This CDR3 is built from 15 residues. The germline V and J ends were trimmed by 5 bases and 7 bases, with 20 bases remaining between them. Germline values: CDR1 KGHSH, CDR2 LQKENI. The CDR3: CASSVPNSRRSGYTF. In DNA, the CDR3 is TGTGCCAGCTCAGTCCCGAATTCTAGACGGAGTGGCTACACCTTC.

This clone turned up a few times. The J gene is TRBJ1-4, the V gene TRBV5-1, with no clear D. The ends were cut back, 1 base at V and 4 bases at J, with 14 bases in the middle. The CDR3 has 16 amino acids. Per the germline V gene, CDR1 is SGHRS and CDR2 is YFSETQ. CDR3 sequence: CASSLNPPEVNEKLFF. For the CDR3, the DNA is TGCGCCAGCAGCTTGAATCCGCCTGAAGTTAATGAAAAACTGTTTTTT.

The chain combines TRBV5-8 with TRBJ1-4, with D uncertain. This CDR3 is 12 amino acids long. The germline V gene encodes CDR1 SGHTS and CDR2 YDEGEE. Trimming left V 2 bases short and J 6 bases short, with 5 bases between. Here the CDR3 reads CASSFEDEKLFF. The CDR3 DNA reads TGTGCCAGCAGCTTTGAGGATGAAAAACTGTTTTTT.

This chain uses TRBV14 with TRBJ2-2, with 10 bases aligning to TRBD2. The length of the CDR3 is 13 residues. Germline-derived CDR1 and CDR2 are SGHDN and FVKESK. V dropped 7 bases and J dropped 7; count of bases not matched to a gene: 3. CDR3 protein: CASNLAGVGELFF. CDR3 nucleotides: TGTGCCAGCAACCTAGCGGGAGTCGGGGAGCTGTTTTTT.

This chain uses TRBV21-1 with TRBJ2-3; the tabulated D call, TRBD2, remains unverified against the DNA. TRBV21-1 is a listed pseudogene. The CDR3 runs to 14 residues. CDR3 protein: CASSTGVSTDTQYF. CDR3 DNA: TGTGCCAGCAGCACGGGAGTCTCCACAGATACGCAGTATTTT.

The chain couples TRBV14 to TRBJ2-7; D perhaps matches TRBD2 (5 bases). Germline V lookup: CDR1 SGHDN, CDR2 FVKESK. The CDR3 loop spans 13 amino acids. Trimming took off 4 bases at V and 7 bases at J, with 14 bases between the two ends. The CDR3 nucleotides read TGTGCCAGCAGCCGATCCAATACGGGGGAGCAGTACTTC. This gives the protein CASSRSNTGEQYF.

This clone was counted a few times. The chain recombines TRBV7-9 with TRBJ2-1; a weak D match, TRBD2 (6 bases). In germline, CDR1 is SEHNR, CDR2 FQNEAQ (reference sequence). The CDR3 has 14 amino acids. V lost 1 base and J 8 bases, leaving 12 bases between the germline ends. The DNA for the CDR3 is TGTGCCAGCAGCTTAGGAAGACTAGACCATGAGCAGTTCTTC. It codes for CASSLGRLDHEQFF. Combining the CDR3 with reference TRBV7-9 and TRBJ2-1 gives the whole variable domain DTGVSQNPRHKITKRGQNVTFRCDPISEHNRLYWYRQTLGQGPEFLTYFQNEAQLEKSRLLSDRFSAERPKGSFSTLEIQRTEQGDSAMYLCASSLGRLDHEQFFGPGTRLTVL.

This clone has only a few counts. The chain uses TRBV6-1 and TRBJ1-5; 8 bases fit TRBD1. Germline trimming cut 5 bases from V and 9 bases from J; bases unmatched to any gene: 9. The CDR3 covers 14 residues. Germline CDR1 reads MNHNS; CDR2 reads SASEGT. The CDR3 spells CASSYQGAELPQHF. DNA for the CDR3: TGTGCCAGCAGTTATCAGGGGGCGGAACTGCCCCAGCATTTT.

The chain uses TRBV19 and TRBJ2-1; the D gene is possibly TRBD1 (5 bases). The ends were cut back, 6 bases at V and 1 base at J, with 28 bases in the middle. This CDR3 has 20 residues. Germline CDR1 LNHDA, CDR2 SQIVND (reference sequence). The CDR3 DNA follows: TGTGCCAGTAGAAAATCAGGGTTAAGGGTTGCGGCGCCGTCCTACAATGAGCAGTTCTTC. Amino acid sequence: CASRKSGLRVAAPSYNEQFF.

This sequence joins TRBV4-1 and TRBJ2-7; D perhaps matches TRBD1 (6 bases). The length of the CDR3 is 16 residues. Germline V gene lookup returns CDR1 MGHRA and CDR2 YSYEKL. V lost 1 base and J 0 bases, leaving 13 bases between the germline ends. CDR3 in amino acids: CASSQGGGWFSYEQYF. In nucleotides, the CDR3 is TGCGCCAGCAGCCAAGGAGGGGGTTGGTTCTCCTACGAGCAGTACTTC.

V is TRBV4-1 and J is TRBJ2-2, with a weak D call TRBD1 (5 bases). This CDR3 spans 16 amino acids. The V end was cut by 1 base, the J end by 4 bases, with 13 bases between. The germline CDR1 and CDR2 sequences are MGHRA and YSYEKL. The CDR3 protein is CASSQVIGRGTGELFF. CDR3 nucleotides: TGCGCCAGCAGCCAAGTGATAGGAAGGGGCACCGGGGAGCTGTTTTTT.

The V gene is TRBV14, the J gene TRBJ2-7; D may correspond to TRBD1 or TRBD2 (5 bases each). This CDR3 has 15 residues. In germline, CDR1 is SGHDN, CDR2 FVKESK. V lost 4 bases to trimming and J lost 2 bases, with 15 bases between them. The CDR3 loop reads CASSPPGTAPYEQYF. CDR3 in DNA: TGTGCCAGCAGCCCGCCCGGGACGGCCCCCTACGAGCAGTACTTC.

V and J are TRBV7-8 and TRBJ1-2, with a weak D call TRBD1 (5 bases). The CDR3 has 14 amino acids. V dropped 4 bases and J dropped 7 bases, with 16 bases sitting between them. Per the germline V gene, CDR1 is SGHVS and CDR2 is FQNEAQ. CDR3 in amino acids: CASSSTRARRGYTF. The DNA for the CDR3 is TGTGCCAGCAGCTCTACCAGGGCTAGGCGTGGCTACACCTTC.

The CDR3 nucleotides read TGTGCCAGCAGCTCGCCTCTCATAGCGGGAGGGCCTGAGAGGCGCACAGATACGCAGTATTTT. Amino acid sequence: CASSSPLIAGGPERRTDTQYF. The chain joins TRBV7-8 to TRBJ2-3; 11 nucleotides agree with TRBD2. CDR1 is SGHVS, CDR2 FQNEAQ, per germline. J lost 1 base, V lost 4 bases, and 19 bases had no gene match. This CDR3 contains 21 residues. Looking up the rest from reference TRBV7-8 and TRBJ2-3 gives the full variable domain: GAGVSQSPRYKVAKRGQDVALRCDPISGHVSLFWYQQALGQGPEFLTYFQNEAQLDKSGLPSDRFFAERPEGSVSTLKIQRTQQEDSAVYLCASSSPLIAGGPERRTDTQYFGPGTRLTVL.

CDR3 DNA: TGCGCCAGCAGCGAAGGACAGGTAGTAACAGATACGCAGTATTTT. Its translation is CASSEGQVVTDTQYF. The chain employs TRBV4-3 and TRBJ2-3; 7 bases are shared with TRBD1. V trimming: 5 bases; J trimming: 3 bases; junction bases outside the gene matches: 8. CDR3 length: 15 residues. In germline, CDR1 is LGHNA, CDR2 YSLEER.

This chain links TRBV6-4 with TRBJ2-1; 7 bases align to TRBD2. Germline V gene lookup returns CDR1 MRHNA and CDR2 SNTAGT. V lost 10 bases to trimming and J lost 2 bases; unmatched junction nucleotides: 23. This CDR3 is 19 amino acids long. CDR3 in DNA: TGTGCCAACCGAGCCTCGGGCCTCTCGTGGGAGGGTCCCTACAATGAGCAGTTCTTC. Its protein product is CANRASGLSWEGPYNEQFF.

The gene calls are TRBV11-2 and TRBJ2-7, with TRBD2 matching 7 bases. Germline assignment: CDR1 SGHAT and CDR2 FQNNGV. V was clipped by 2 bases and J by 4 bases; unmatched bases: 2. The CDR3 extends over 13 amino acids. The DNA of the CDR3 is TGTGCCAGCAGCTTAAGGGAGGGGTACGAGCAGTACTTC. Protein sequence: CASSLREGYEQYF.

This chain links TRBV6-5 with TRBJ2-2; the match to TRBD1 covers 7 bases. With V trimmed by 0 bases and J by 7 bases, 8 bases remained unmatched. Germline-derived CDR1 and CDR2 are MNHEY and SVGAGI. This CDR3 comprises 16 residues. The DNA for the CDR3 is TGTGCCAGCAGTTACTCGGGGGACAGTCGGTACGGGGAGCTGTTTTTT. Amino acids: CASSYSGDSRYGELFF.

The V call is TRBV11-2, the J call TRBJ1-2; perhaps TRBD1 as D (6 bases). The CDR3 contains 17 residues. Trimming cost V 3 bases and J 2 bases, with 19 bases left between them. Germline CDR1 is SGHAT and CDR2 is FQNNGV. The CDR3 DNA reads TGTGCCAGCAGCTTCCTCAGGGGAGGGGGGACGAACTATGGCTACACCTTC. This sequence encodes CASSFLRGGGTNYGYTF. The complete variable domain, with remaining parts taken from reference TRBV11-2 and TRBJ1-2, reads EAGVAQSPRYKIIEKRQSVAFWCNPISGHATLYWYQQILGQGPKLLIQFQNNGVVDDSQLPKDRFSAERLKGVDSTLKIQPAKLEDSAVYLCASSFLRGGGTNYGYTFGSGTRLTVV.

The chain recombines TRBV5-1 with TRBJ2-7; the D is unclear. CDR1 and CDR2 (germline): SGHRS, YFSETQ. The CDR3 sequence is 14 residues long. V gave up 2 bases and J gave up 2 bases, with 11 bases separating them. CDR3 in DNA: TGCGCCAGCAGCTTCAGGTCCATTACCTACGAGCAGTACTTC. It yields the protein CASSFRSITYEQYF.

The rearrangement joins TRBV6-1 to TRBJ2-3; 7 bases agree with TRBD2. The CDR3 has 16 amino acids. Germline assignment: CDR1 MNHNS and CDR2 SASEGT. Trimming removed 2 bases from V and 5 bases from J; junction bases left unmatched: 10. The CDR3 coding sequence is TGTGCCAGCAGTGAAAGTGGCGCGGGGAGGGAAGATACGCAGTATTTT. Its protein product is CASSESGAGREDTQYF.

The V and J genes are TRBV2 and TRBJ2-7; tentatively, D is TRBD1 (6 bases). There are 17 residues in the CDR3. Trimming stripped 10 bases from V and 1 base from J, with 26 bases between. Per the germline V gene, CDR1 is SNHLY and CDR2 is FYNNEI. CDR3: CATTNPSAGEKSYEQYF. The CDR3 region has the DNA TGTGCCACCACAAACCCCTCGGCAGGGGAGAAGTCCTACGAGCAGTACTTC.

V and J are TRBV27 and TRBJ2-7; D might be TRBD2 (5 bases). The CDR3 covers 13 residues. V was shortened by 6 bases and J by 0 bases, with 9 bases between the two germline ends. The germline gives CDR1 MNHEY, CDR2 SMNVEV (reference sequence). The CDR3 nucleotides are TGTGCCAGCAGAGGGCTAGCCTCCTACGAGCAGTACTTC. Translating it yields CASRGLASYEQYF.